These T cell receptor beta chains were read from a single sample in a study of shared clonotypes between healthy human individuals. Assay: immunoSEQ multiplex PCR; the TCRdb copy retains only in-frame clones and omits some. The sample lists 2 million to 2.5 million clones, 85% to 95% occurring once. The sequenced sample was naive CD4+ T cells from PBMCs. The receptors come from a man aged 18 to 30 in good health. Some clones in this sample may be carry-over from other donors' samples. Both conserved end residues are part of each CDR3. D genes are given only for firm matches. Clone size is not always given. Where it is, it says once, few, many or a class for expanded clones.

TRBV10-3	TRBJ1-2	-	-	TGTGCCATCAGTGAGTCTGAGACTTTACCTAACTATGGCTACACCTTC	CAISESETLPNYGYTF
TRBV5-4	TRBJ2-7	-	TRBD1	TGTGCCAGCAGCTTGAGCCCGGGACAGGGGCGCGAGCAGTACTTC	CASSLSPGQGREQYF
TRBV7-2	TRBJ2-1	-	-	TGTGCCAGCAGCTTAGGGCAGCTTGTATACAATGAGCAGTTCTTC	CASSLGQLVYNEQFF
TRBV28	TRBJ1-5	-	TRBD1	TGTGCCAGCAGGACGGGACAGGGGGCCTCACAGCCCCAGCATTTT	CASRTGQGASQPQHF
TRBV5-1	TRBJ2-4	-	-	TGCGCCAGCAGCTTGTTTGCTGGCCTAGCCAAAAACATTCAGTACTTC	CASSLFAGLAKNIQYF
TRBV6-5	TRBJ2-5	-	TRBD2	TGTGCCAGCAGGAGCGGCTCAGGGCTTCGGGGGGTCCAGTACTTC	CASRSGSGLRGVQYF
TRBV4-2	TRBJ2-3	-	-	TGTGCCAGCAGCCAAGGGGCCAGAGGGGCGGATACGCAGTATTTT	CASSQGARGADTQYF
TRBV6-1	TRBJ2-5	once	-	TGTGCCAGCAGTGAAGTCAGTTGGTACCAAGAGACCCAGTACTTC	CASSEVSWYQETQYF
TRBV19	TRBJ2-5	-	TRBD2	TGTGCCAGTAGTATCGGACTAGGACTAGCGGAAGAGACCCAGTACTTC	CASSIGLGLAEETQYF
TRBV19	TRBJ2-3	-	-	TGTGCCAGTAGTATATCAAGGCCAGGTACGCAGTATTTT	CASSISRPGTQYF
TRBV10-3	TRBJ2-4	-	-	TGTGCCATCAGTGAATATGGGGGATCTAAAAACATTCAGTACTTC	CAISEYGGSKNIQYF
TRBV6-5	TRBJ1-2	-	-	TGTGCCAGCTCCCCAAGTCAGTTTATCTATGGCTACACCTTC	CASSPSQFIYGYTF
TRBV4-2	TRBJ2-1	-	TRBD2	TGTGCCAGCAGCCAAGCGGCTAGCGGGGACAATGAGCAGTTCTTC	CASSQAASGDNEQFF
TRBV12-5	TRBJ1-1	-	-	TGTGCTAGTGGTTTAAAGGGGAACACTGAAGCTTTCTTT	CASGLKGNTEAFF
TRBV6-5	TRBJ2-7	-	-	TGTGCCAGCATGAAATCCAGGACAGCCTCCTACGAGCAGTACTTC	CASMKSRTASYEQYF
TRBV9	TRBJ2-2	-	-	TGTGCCAGCAGCGTATACACCGGGGAGCTGTTTTTT	CASSVYTGELFF
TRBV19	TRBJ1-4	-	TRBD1	TGTGCCAGTAGTATGGACCGTGGGACAGGGGCCGATAATGAAAAACTGTTTTTT	CASSMDRGTGADNEKLFF
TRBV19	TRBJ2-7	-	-	TGTGCCAGTAACCGAGGAAGGGACCCATCCTACGAGCAGTACTTC	CASNRGRDPSYEQYF
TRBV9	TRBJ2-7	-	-	TGTGCCAGCAGCGCCGGAGTCTACGGAACCTACGAGCAGTACTTC	CASSAGVYGTYEQYF
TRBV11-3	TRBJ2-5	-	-	TGTGCCAGCAGCTTAGGGCCAGCTAGCCCCCAGTACTTC	CASSLGPASPQYF
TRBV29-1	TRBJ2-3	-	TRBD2	TGCAGCCTTCAGCGGGAAAGCACAGATACGCAGTATTTT	CSLQRESTDTQYF
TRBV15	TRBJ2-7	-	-	TGTGCCACCAGCAGCCGCAGCTCCTACGAGCAGTACTTC	CATSSRSSYEQYF
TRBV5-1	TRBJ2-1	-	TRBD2	TGCGCCAGCAGCTTGGCCCCTAGCGGGAGCGGGAGTGAGGAGCAGTTCTTC	CASSLAPSGSGSEEQFF
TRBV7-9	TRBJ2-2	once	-	TGTGCCAGCAGCCCCACTACAGTGAACACCGGGGAGCTGTTTTTT	CASSPTTVNTGELFF
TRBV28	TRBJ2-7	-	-	TGTGCCAGCAGTCCACGGGGCAGGGGCTCCTACGAGCAGTACTTC	CASSPRGRGSYEQYF
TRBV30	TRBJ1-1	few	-	TGTGCGGGGAGACCGGCAATGTTTGACACTGAAGCTTTCTTT	CAGRPAMFDTEAFF
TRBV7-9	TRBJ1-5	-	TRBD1	TGTGCCAGCAGCCCCCGGGACAGGGGATCTAGGGGAGATCAGCCCCAGCATTTT	CASSPRDRGSRGDQPQHF
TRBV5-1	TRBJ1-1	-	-	TGCGCCAGCAGCCCCGCCAGGTCCCCGAACACTGAAGCTTTCTTT	CASSPARSPNTEAFF
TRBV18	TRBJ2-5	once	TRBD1	TGTGCCAGCTCACGAGGGACAGGGAACCAAGAGACCCAGTACTTC	CASSRGTGNQETQYF
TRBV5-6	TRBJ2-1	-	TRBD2	TGTGCCAGCACCCAAGGACTAGCGGGCTCCTACAATGAGCAGTTCTTC	CASTQGLAGSYNEQFF
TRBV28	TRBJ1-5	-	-	TGTGCCAGCAGTTTTTACGGGGGCCGTAATCAGCCCCAGCATTTT	CASSFYGGRNQPQHF
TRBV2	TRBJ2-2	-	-	TGTGCCAGCAAAAGCACCGGGGAGCTGTTTTTT	CASKSTGELFF
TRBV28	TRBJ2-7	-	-	TGTGCCAGCACCGGTAATCCCTACGAGCAGTACTTC	CASTGNPYEQYF
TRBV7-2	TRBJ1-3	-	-	TGTGCCAGCAGTTTTCCTCGCCGTGGGTGGATGAGCACCATATATTTT	CASSFPRRGWMSTIYF
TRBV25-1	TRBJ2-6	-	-	TGTGCCAGCAAATATTCCGGGGCCAACGTCCTGACTTTC	CASKYSGANVLTF
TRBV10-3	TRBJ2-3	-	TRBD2	TGTGCCATCAGTGACTCGCTAGCGGGCCCCACAGATACGCAGTATTTT	CAISDSLAGPTDTQYF
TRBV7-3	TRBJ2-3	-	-	TGTGCCAGCAGCCCTAGCAGGGATACGCAGTATTTT	CASSPSRDTQYF
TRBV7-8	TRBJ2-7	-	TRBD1	TGTGCCAGCAGCTTAGCACGAACGACAGGGGACTCCTACGAGCAGTACTTC	CASSLARTTGDSYEQYF
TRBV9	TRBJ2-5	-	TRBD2	TGTGCCAGCAGCGTAGGCCCAGCGGGACTCCAAGAGACCCAGTACTTC	CASSVGPAGLQETQYF
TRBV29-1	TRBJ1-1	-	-	TGCAGCGTTAAAGAGACAGTCAACACTGAAGCTTTCTTT	CSVKETVNTEAFF
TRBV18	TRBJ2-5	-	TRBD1	TGTGCCAGCTCACCCGTCTCCGGGACAGGGTTCGGAGAGACCCAGTACTTC	CASSPVSGTGFGETQYF
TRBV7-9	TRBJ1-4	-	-	TGTGCCAGCAGCTTAGGGGTCGCAGGCGGCGAAAAACTGTTTTTT	CASSLGVAGGEKLFF
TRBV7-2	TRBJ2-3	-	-	TGTGCCAGCAGCCCTAGACAGTCCCCCTTCCCAGATACGCAGTATTTT	CASSPRQSPFPDTQYF
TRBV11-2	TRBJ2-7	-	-	TGTGCCAGCAGCCCCCAGGGAGCAAGCTCCTACGAGCAGTACTTC	CASSPQGASSYEQYF
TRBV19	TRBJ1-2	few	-	TGTGCCAGTAGTATTAGGGCCCCGCGGGATGGCTACACCTTC	CASSIRAPRDGYTF
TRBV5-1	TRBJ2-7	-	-	TGCGCCAGCAGCACCGTGGGAGGCGCCTACGAGCAGTACTTC	CASSTVGGAYEQYF